What follows are 23 T cell receptor beta chains derived from one specimen sequenced in a study of early stage breast cancer tumors. This table comes from immunoSEQ multiplex PCR, and its TCRdb copy is limited to in-frame clones, with some not included. The sample consists of 25,000 to 30,000 clones, around four fifths of them appearing once. The sample consisted of blood. The source of these receptors is a person between 45 and 65 years old with breast cancer.

The chain carries TRBV19 and TRBJ2-4; perhaps TRBD1 as D (6 bases). Deletions cut 9 bases from V and 0 bases from J, with 21 bases between. Germline V gives CDR1 LNHDA, CDR2 SQIVND (reference sequence). The CDR3 covers 17 residues. This chain's CDR3 is CASTTSRQGLAKNIQYF. The CDR3, as DNA: TGTGCCAGCACTACATCGAGGCAGGGGCTAGCCAAAAACATTCAGTACTTC.

This chain uses TRBV7-3 with TRBJ2-3, with D possibly being TRBD2 (5 bases). Germline V gives CDR1 SGHTA, CDR2 FQGTGA. This CDR3 is 15 amino acids long. Trimming shortened V by 5 bases and J by 2 bases, and 14 bases separated the two germline ends. Here the CDR3 DNA reads TGTGCCAGCAGCGCGGGCCTGGACTTCACAGATACGCAGTATTTT. It translates to CASSAGLDFTDTQYF.

The CDR3 here is CASSLSAVLEQFF. DNA for the CDR3: TGTGCCAGCAGCTTATCGGCAGTGTTGGAGCAGTTCTTC. This chain joins TRBV7-2 and TRBJ2-1; no firm D call. Trimming removed 2 bases from V and 10 bases from J, with 12 bases in between. The length of the CDR3 is 13 residues. The germline CDR1 and CDR2 sequences are SGHTA and FQGNSA.

The V and J genes are TRBV5-1 and TRBJ2-5, with TRBD2 matching over 9 bases. This CDR3 has 16 amino acids. CDR1 and CDR2 (germline): SGHRS, YFSETQ. Trimming removed 0 bases from V and 4 bases from J; junction bases left unmatched: 7. CDR3 sequence (DNA): TGCGCCAGCAGCTTGGTCCCTAGCGGGGAGGGAGAGACCCAGTACTTC. Protein sequence: CASSLVPSGEGETQYF.

V and J are TRBV5-1 and TRBJ2-5; no clear D. Trimming pared 2 bases from V and 2 bases from J, leaving 10 bases between. The CDR3 is 14 residues long. CDR1 SGHRS and CDR2 YFSETQ come from the germline V gene. This CDR3 reads CASSLSNLQETQYF. The CDR3 DNA is TGCGCCAGCAGCTTATCGAACCTGCAAGAGACCCAGTACTTC. Full variable domain (remainder filled in from reference TRBV5-1 and TRBJ2-5): KAGVTQTPRYLIKTRGQQVTLSCSPISGHRSVSWYQQTPGQGLQFLFEYFSETQRNKGNFPGRFSGRQFSNSRSEMNVSTLELGDSALYLCASSLSNLQETQYFGPGTRLLVL.

The genes are TRBV28 and TRBJ2-1; the match to TRBD1 covers 9 bases. V shed 1 base, J shed 5 bases, and the junction held 6 bases outside the gene matches. This CDR3 has 16 amino acids. Germline V lookup: CDR1 MDHEN, CDR2 SYDVKM. The CDR3, as DNA: TGTGCCAGCAGTTTATCGGGACAGGGAAGGAACAATGAGCAGTTCTTC. It codes for CASSLSGQGRNNEQFF.

The chain recombines TRBV11-2 with TRBJ2-5, with D unclear. Trimming took 2 bases from V and 0 from J, leaving 16 bases between them. The V gene's germline CDR1 is SGHAT and CDR2 FQNNGV. The length of the CDR3 is 17 residues. The CDR3: CASSLPPGAWDQETQYF. As DNA, the CDR3 is TGTGCCAGCAGCTTACCTCCGGGCGCCTGGGACCAAGAGACCCAGTACTTC.

V and J are TRBV18 and TRBJ2-3; a possible D gene is TRBD2 (5 bases). Germline values: CDR1 KGHSH, CDR2 LQKENI. CDR3 size: 12 residues. The V and J ends lost 8 bases and 4 bases respectively, with 10 bases between them. CDR3 sequence reads: CASRTGADTQYF. CDR3 nucleotide sequence: TGTGCCAGCCGGACTGGGGCAGATACGCAGTATTTT.

The chain links TRBV27 to TRBJ2-1; 10 bases line up with TRBD1. CDR3 length: 18 amino acids. V lost 4 bases to trimming and J lost 6 bases; unmatched junction nucleotides: 15. Germline-derived CDR1 and CDR2 are MNHEY and SMNVEV (reference sequence). As DNA, the CDR3 is TGTGCCAGCAGTTCCTCCGTGACAGGGGGCGGGGTCCCCAATGAGCAGTTCTTC. Its translation: CASSSSVTGGGVPNEQFF.

This clone has more than one count but fewer than ten. The chain combines TRBV7-2 with TRBJ1-2; 7 nucleotides agree with TRBD1. The CDR3 is 14 residues long. Trimming at V came to 5 bases and at J to 2 bases, leaving 5 bases not matched to a gene. The germline V gene has CDR1 SGHTA and CDR2 FQGNSA. The CDR3 loop is CASSPGQANYGYTF. The DNA of the CDR3 is TGTGCCAGCAGCCCCGGACAGGCGAACTATGGCTACACCTTC.

The chain has TRBV9 and TRBJ2-7, with 9 bases that match TRBD1. The ends lost 3 bases at V and 2 bases at J; junction bases unmatched: 9. CDR1 SGDLS and CDR2 YYNGEE come from the germline V gene. This CDR3 spans 16 amino acids. CDR3 nucleotide sequence: TGTGCCAGCAGCGGCGGGACAGGGATGGGGGCCTACGAGCAGTACTTC. The encoded protein is CASSGGTGMGAYEQYF.

This clone has a single count. The V and J genes are TRBV19 and TRBJ2-1, with 8 bases fitting TRBD2. The trim removed 4 bases at V and 2 bases at J, leaving 7 bases unmatched. The CDR3 contains 16 residues. Germline loops: CDR1 LNHDA, CDR2 SQIVND (reference sequence). CDR3 nucleotides: TGTGCCAGTAGTAGGAGGGGTAGCGGGACCTACAATGAGCAGTTCTTC. The encoded protein is CASSRRGSGTYNEQFF.

The rearrangement uses TRBV7-2 and TRBJ1-4; the D gene is possibly TRBD1 (5 bases). Germline CDR1 and CDR2: SGHTA and FQGNSA. This CDR3 spans 14 amino acids. V was pared by 5 bases and J by 8 bases, with 15 bases between. This CDR3 reads CASSRDLLGEKLFF. DNA of the CDR3: TGTGCCAGCAGCCGGGACCTCTTGGGAGAAAAACTGTTTTTT.

V and J are TRBV4-2 and TRBJ1-1; D remains unclear. Trimming took off 1 base at V and 1 base at J, with 16 bases between the two ends. Germline CDR1 is LGHNA and CDR2 is YNFKEQ. This CDR3 comprises 17 residues. CDR3 region: CASSQASLLESNTEAFF. The DNA for the CDR3 is TGTGCCAGCAGCCAAGCTTCTCTTCTGGAATCGAACACTGAAGCTTTCTTT.

The chain uses TRBV10-1 and TRBJ1-3, with D unresolved. CDR1 and CDR2 from the germline V gene are WNHNN and SYGVQD (reference sequence). With 6 bases removed from V and 0 bases from J, the gap between germline ends came to 6 bases. The CDR3 is 13 residues long. In DNA form, the CDR3 reads TGCGCCAGCAGCGAAGGCTCTGGAAACACCATATATTTT. Amino acid sequence: CASSEGSGNTIYF.

The V call is TRBV7-6, the J call TRBJ2-1; 11 bases are a match to TRBD2. After removal of 5 bases from V and 4 bases from J, the junction contained 4 bases not matched to a gene. This CDR3 contains 15 residues. Germline V lookup: CDR1 SGHVS, CDR2 FNYEAQ. The CDR3 is CASSLGTSGYNEQFF. CDR3 in DNA: TGTGCCAGCAGCCTGGGGACTAGCGGTTACAATGAGCAGTTCTTC. Filled out from reference TRBV7-6 and TRBJ2-1, the complete variable domain reads GAGVSQSPRYKVTKRGQDVALRCDPISGHVSLYWYRQALGQGPEFLTYFNYEAQQDKSGLPNDRFSAERPEGSISTLTIQRTEQRDSAMYRCASSLGTSGYNEQFFGPGTRLTVL.

V usage is TRBV10-3 and J usage is TRBJ2-7, with TRBD1 matching 9 bases. CDR1 ENHRY and CDR2 SYGVKD come from the germline V gene. With V trimmed by 6 bases and J by 1 base, 4 bases remained unmatched. This CDR3 region has 14 residues. CDR3 amino acids: CAIRGQGASYEQYF. The CDR3 DNA follows: TGTGCCATCAGGGGACAGGGCGCATCCTACGAGCAGTACTTC.

This clone has just one count. V usage is TRBV19 and J usage is TRBJ2-7, with 8 bases fitting TRBD1. Germline CDR1 and CDR2: LNHDA and SQIVND (reference sequence). The CDR3 has 14 amino acids. The V gene end was trimmed by 3 bases and the J gene end by 2 bases; junction bases not matched to a gene: 3. As DNA, the CDR3 is TGTGCCAGTAGTATCACGGACAGGGCCTACGAGCAGTACTTC. The encoded protein is CASSITDRAYEQYF.

The rearrangement links TRBV7-9 to TRBJ2-5; D possibly corresponds to TRBD1 (5 bases). There are 14 residues in the CDR3. Per germline, CDR1 SEHNR and CDR2 FQNEAQ (reference sequence). V lost 4 bases and J 0 bases, leaving 9 bases between the germline ends. CDR3: CASSSQEYQETQYF. DNA of the CDR3: TGTGCCAGCAGCTCACAGGAGTACCAAGAGACCCAGTACTTC.

This clone was seen a single time. This chain connects TRBV6-6 to TRBJ1-4; D remains unclear. CDR1 MNHNY and CDR2 SVGAGI come from the germline V gene (reference sequence). Between the trimmed V and J ends, which lost 7 bases and 5 bases, there was a span of 14 bases. The CDR3 contains 14 residues. CDR3 bases: TGTGCCAGCAAACGCTCACCCCCAAATGAAAAACTGTTTTTT. Translated, it gives CASKRSPPNEKLFF.

The chain couples TRBV5-1 to TRBJ1-1; D is perhaps TRBD1 (5 bases). V shed 2 bases and J shed 1 base, with 18 bases lying between them. This CDR3 is 17 amino acids long. CDR1 is SGHRS and CDR2 is YFSETQ in the germline V gene. DNA for the CDR3: TGCGCCAGCAGCTTCTTGGGGGGGAGAATAACGAACACTGAAGCTTTCTTT. This sequence encodes CASSFLGGRITNTEAFF.

This clone was seen just once. This chain uses TRBV2 with TRBJ1-6; D gene unclear. V gave up 7 bases and J gave up 6 bases, with 16 bases separating them. CDR3 size: 15 residues. Germline V lookup: CDR1 SNHLY, CDR2 FYNNEI. The DNA for the CDR3 is TGTGCCAGCACCCCCGGACGACGGGGTAATTCACCCCTCCACTTT. Residues: CASTPGRRGNSPLHF.

The chain uses TRBV2 and TRBJ1-3; no firm D call. V dropped 3 bases and J dropped 7 bases, with 10 bases sitting between them. CDR1 and CDR2 (germline): SNHLY, FYNNEI. The length of the CDR3 is 13 residues. In nucleotides, the CDR3 is TGTGCCAGCAGTGACCGGGTGCTGAACACCATATATTTT. It specifies CASSDRVLNTIYF.